The rows below give T cell receptor beta chains drawn from one sample of a study of shared clonotypes between healthy human individuals. Assay used: immunoSEQ multiplex PCR; TCRdb lists only in-frame clones, some missing. The sample yields some 2,000,000 clones, about 95% seen once. Sample: naive CD8+ T cells sorted from blood. The receptors come from a man younger than 30 in good health. Each CDR3 is given with its conserved first and last residue. D genes are given only for firm matches. Not every row has a clone size; where given, it reads once, few, many or a size class.

size: -; V: TRBV6-1; D: -; J: TRBJ2-7; DNA: TGTGCCAGCAGTCTTGGGCGGACCTACGAGCAGTACTTC; CDR3: CASSLGRTYEQYF
size: -; V: TRBV28; D: TRBD1; J: TRBJ1-2; DNA: TGTGCCAGCAGTTCGTGGACAGGGGCTTATGGCTACACCTTC; CDR3: CASSSWTGAYGYTF
size: -; V: TRBV4-1; D: TRBD2; J: TRBJ2-1; DNA: TGCGCCAGCAGCCAGGAGGGACTAGCGGAGACCTACAATGAGCAGTTCTTC; CDR3: CASSQEGLAETYNEQFF
size: -; V: TRBV7-9; D: -; J: TRBJ2-1; DNA: TGTGCCAGCAGCCTCACTAGTGGGCCCTACAATGAGCAGTTCTTC; CDR3: CASSLTSGPYNEQFF
size: -; V: TRBV11-2; D: TRBD1; J: TRBJ1-1; DNA: TGTGCCAGCAGCTTAGCAGTCAGGGGGATATCCACTGAAGCTTTCTTT; CDR3: CASSLAVRGISTEAFF
size: once; V: TRBV5-6; D: -; J: TRBJ2-7; DNA: TGTGCCAGCAGCTTGGGAGACCGCTCCTACGAGCAGTACTTC; CDR3: CASSLGDRSYEQYF
size: -; V: TRBV27; D: -; J: TRBJ1-3; DNA: TGTGCCAGCAGTCCCGGAGTTATCGGGGACACCATATATTTT; CDR3: CASSPGVIGDTIYF
size: -; V: TRBV5-6; D: TRBD2; J: TRBJ2-1; DNA: TGTGCCAGCAGCCTGGGTACTAGCGGGGGAAGGAATGAGCAGTTCTTC; CDR3: CASSLGTSGGRNEQFF
size: -; V: TRBV27; D: -; J: TRBJ1-1; DNA: TGTGCCAGCAGCACAGGCTCGTCCGAAGCTTTCTTT; CDR3: CASSTGSSEAFF
size: few; V: TRBV7-9; D: TRBD1; J: TRBJ1-2; DNA: TGTGCCAGCAGCTGGGGGGACAGTTCTTATGGCTACACCTTC; CDR3: CASSWGDSSYGYTF
size: -; V: TRBV27; D: -; J: TRBJ2-7; DNA: TGTGCCAGCAGTTTAACCGGGTCTCCCGAGCAGTACTTC; CDR3: CASSLTGSPEQYF
size: -; V: TRBV6-5; D: TRBD1; J: TRBJ2-7; DNA: TGTGCCAGCAGCTACGACAGGGTATCAGCCTACGAGCAGTACTTC; CDR3: CASSYDRVSAYEQYF
size: -; V: TRBV7-7; D: -; J: TRBJ2-4; DNA: TGTGCTAGCAGCTTAACAGACATGGATCCCAAAAACATTCAGTACTTC; CDR3: CASSLTDMDPKNIQYF
size: -; V: TRBV27; D: -; J: TRBJ2-1; DNA: TGTGCCAGCAGGCGGGACGTCTACAATGAGCAGTTCTTC; CDR3: CASRRDVYNEQFF
size: -; V: TRBV5-5; D: -; J: TRBJ1-1; DNA: TGTGCCAGCAGCCCCTGGGGGATGGGGAACACTGAAGCTTTCTTT; CDR3: CASSPWGMGNTEAFF
size: -; V: TRBV4-1; D: TRBD2; J: TRBJ2-7; DNA: TGCGCCAGCAGCAAAAGCGGGGGCGGAACCTACGAGCAGTACTTC; CDR3: CASSKSGGGTYEQYF
size: -; V: TRBV4-1; D: TRBD2; J: TRBJ2-1; DNA: TGCGCCAGCAGCCAAAGACTAGCGGGAGTTCCCTACAATGAGCAGTTCTTC; CDR3: CASSQRLAGVPYNEQFF
size: -; V: TRBV6-1; D: -; J: TRBJ2-7; DNA: TGTGCCAGCAGTGAAGGGGCGGAGCAGTACTTC; CDR3: CASSEGAEQYF
size: once; V: TRBV4-3; D: -; J: TRBJ2-3; DNA: TGCGCCAGCAGCCAATACGGAGGGGATACGCAGTATTTT; CDR3: CASSQYGGDTQYF
size: -; V: TRBV9; D: -; J: TRBJ1-2; DNA: TGTGCCAGCAGCGTAAATGACGGGGACCACCTCTATGGCTACACCTTC; CDR3: CASSVNDGDHLYGYTF
size: -; V: TRBV30; D: -; J: TRBJ2-1; DNA: TGTGCCTGGAGGATACAGGGGGGGTACAATGAGCAGTTCTTC; CDR3: CAWRIQGGYNEQFF
size: -; V: TRBV7-8; D: TRBD1; J: TRBJ1-1; DNA: TGTGCCAGCAGCTTAGGACAGGGCACTGAAGCTTTCTTT; CDR3: CASSLGQGTEAFF
size: -; V: TRBV7-9; D: -; J: TRBJ2-7; DNA: TGTGCCAGCAGCCCGGGACTGTTATCCTACGAGCAGTACTTC; CDR3: CASSPGLLSYEQYF
size: -; V: TRBV28; D: -; J: TRBJ1-2; DNA: TGTGCCAGCAGTTTATACCTAGACAGGTCTAACTATGGCTACACCTTC; CDR3: CASSLYLDRSNYGYTF
size: -; V: TRBV7-9; D: -; J: TRBJ2-5; DNA: TGTGCCAGCAGGAGCCAGGGGTTAGAGACCCAGTACTTC; CDR3: CASRSQGLETQYF
size: -; V: TRBV27; D: TRBD2; J: TRBJ2-7; DNA: TGTGCCAGCAGTCCACTAGCGGGGGTTCCCTACGAGCAGTACTTC; CDR3: CASSPLAGVPYEQYF
size: -; V: TRBV6-1; D: -; J: TRBJ2-1; DNA: TGTGCCAGCAGTGAGTCAGTCAATGAGCAGTTCTTC; CDR3: CASSESVNEQFF
size: -; V: TRBV6-6; D: TRBD1; J: TRBJ2-5; DNA: TGTGCCAGCACCACCGGGACAGGGACGGCCCAGTACTTC; CDR3: CASTTGTGTAQYF
size: -; V: TRBV25-1; D: -; J: TRBJ1-5; DNA: TGTGCCAGCAGTCCTGACACCAGTCAGCCCCAGCATTTT; CDR3: CASSPDTSQPQHF
size: -; V: TRBV6-5; D: TRBD2; J: TRBJ2-1; DNA: TGTGCCAGCAGTTTAGGACTAGCTGGCAATGAGCAGTTCTTC; CDR3: CASSLGLAGNEQFF
size: -; V: TRBV5-1; D: TRBD1; J: TRBJ2-3; DNA: TGCGCCAGCAGCCATGGGACAGGGGAAATAAGGGATACGCAGTATTTT; CDR3: CASSHGTGEIRDTQYF
size: -; V: TRBV28; D: -; J: TRBJ1-1; DNA: TGTGCCAGCAACCAACAGGCTAACACTGAAGCTTTCTTT; CDR3: CASNQQANTEAFF
size: -; V: TRBV27; D: TRBD2; J: TRBJ2-7; DNA: TGTGCCAGCAGCCTCTACCGGTCCGGGGGGTACGAGCAGTACTTC; CDR3: CASSLYRSGGYEQYF
size: -; V: TRBV4-3; D: -; J: TRBJ1-5; DNA: TGCGCCAGCAGCCAAGTGAGTTCCCTGAAGCCCCAGCATTTT; CDR3: CASSQVSSLKPQHF
size: -; V: TRBV13; D: TRBD2; J: TRBJ2-7; DNA: TGTGCCAGCAGCCTAGCGGGGGGAGGCTCCTACGAGCAGTACTTC; CDR3: CASSLAGGGSYEQYF
size: -; V: TRBV12-5; D: -; J: TRBJ2-7; DNA: TGTGCTAGTGCCGTGGGCCCCTCCTACGAGCAGTACTTC; CDR3: CASAVGPSYEQYF
size: once; V: TRBV30; D: -; J: TRBJ1-2; DNA: TGTGCCTGGACAAAGGAGGGTTATGGCTACACCTTC; CDR3: CAWTKEGYGYTF
size: once; V: TRBV6-5; D: -; J: TRBJ1-5; DNA: TGTGCCAGCAGCCCTCGGGATAATCAGCCCCAGCATTTT; CDR3: CASSPRDNQPQHF
size: -; V: TRBV13; D: TRBD2; J: TRBJ2-7; DNA: TGTGCCAGCAGCCCCAGTCCCGGGACTAGCGGGAGGGCCGGCGAGCAGTACTTC; CDR3: CASSPSPGTSGRAGEQYF
size: -; V: TRBV4-1; D: -; J: TRBJ2-1; DNA: TGCGCCAGCAGCCAAGACCCGACAGACGAGCAGTTCTTC; CDR3: CASSQDPTDEQFF
size: -; V: TRBV7-9; D: -; J: TRBJ2-7; DNA: TGTGCCAGCAGCCCAACACAGACCCTAAACTACCCTACCTACGAGCAGTACTTC; CDR3: CASSPTQTLNYPTYEQYF
size: -; V: TRBV6-6; D: -; J: TRBJ2-7; DNA: TGTGCCAGCAGTCACCTTAAACGGGCCGAGTACTTC; CDR3: CASSHLKRAEYF
size: -; V: TRBV4-3; D: TRBD2; J: TRBJ2-1; DNA: TGCGCCAGCAGCCAAGATTCGAGCGGGAGGAGCTCCTACAATGAGCAGTTCTTC; CDR3: CASSQDSSGRSSYNEQFF
size: -; V: TRBV9; D: TRBD2; J: TRBJ2-7; DNA: TGTGCCAGCAGCGTGGGGACTAGCGGCTCCTACGAGCAGTACTTC; CDR3: CASSVGTSGSYEQYF
size: -; V: TRBV28; D: -; J: TRBJ2-7; DNA: TGTGCCAGCAGTTTATCTCGGGGTTCCTACGAGCAGTACTTC; CDR3: CASSLSRGSYEQYF
size: -; V: TRBV19; D: -; J: TRBJ2-7; DNA: TGTGCCAGTAGTATAGGGCTGCTGTACGAGCAGTACTTC; CDR3: CASSIGLLYEQYF
size: -; V: TRBV7-2; D: -; J: TRBJ1-1; DNA: TGTGCCAGCAGCTACATTTTTCAGGGTAACACTGAAGCTTTCTTT; CDR3: CASSYIFQGNTEAFF
size: -; V: TRBV9; D: -; J: TRBJ2-7; DNA: TGTGCCAGCAGCTCGGAGGGAGTGGACGAGCAGTACTTC; CDR3: CASSSEGVDEQYF
size: -; V: TRBV27; D: TRBD2; J: TRBJ2-7; DNA: TGTGCCAGCAGTTCCGGGACTAGCGGGGGAAGCTCCTACGAGCAGTACTTC; CDR3: CASSSGTSGGSSYEQYF
size: -; V: TRBV9; D: TRBD1; J: TRBJ1-4; DNA: TGTGCCAGCAGCGTCTCGGACAGGGGGCTAATTGCTAATGAAAAACTGTTTTTT; CDR3: CASSVSDRGLIANEKLFF
size: -; V: TRBV7-2; D: -; J: TRBJ2-7; DNA: TGTGCCAGCAGCCCTACAGGTCCGGGCCTCTCCTACGAGCAGTACTTC; CDR3: CASSPTGPGLSYEQYF
size: -; V: TRBV4-3; D: TRBD1; J: TRBJ2-7; DNA: TGCGCCAGCGCCCCAGGACAGGGTCTTTACGAGCAGTACTTC; CDR3: CASAPGQGLYEQYF
size: once; V: TRBV2; D: -; J: TRBJ2-7; DNA: TGTGCCAGCAGTGAAAGGGCTACCGAGGAGCAGTACTTC; CDR3: CASSERATEEQYF
size: -; V: TRBV10-3; D: TRBD2; J: TRBJ2-2; DNA: TGTGCCATCAGTTCCCCGGCGGGGGACACCGGGGAGCTGTTTTTT; CDR3: CAISSPAGDTGELFF
size: -; V: TRBV7-9; D: -; J: TRBJ2-3; DNA: TGTGCCAGCAGCTTACTCGAGGATACGCAGTATTTT; CDR3: CASSLLEDTQYF
size: once; V: TRBV4-1; D: -; J: TRBJ2-3; DNA: TGCGCCAGCAGCCACCCTAGTGGAGCCACAGATACGCAGTATTTT; CDR3: CASSHPSGATDTQYF
size: -; V: TRBV7-9; D: TRBD1; J: TRBJ1-1; DNA: TGTGCCAGCAGCCCCGGGACAGGGGGCATGATGGGCACTGAAGCTTTCTTT; CDR3: CASSPGTGGMMGTEAFF